This T cell receptor (beta chain) was sequenced in a study of cytomegalovirus exposure and HLA in healthy donors. Sequencing was performed with immunoSEQ multiplex PCR; in TCRdb, only in-frame clones are kept and a portion is missing. The data contain 65,000 or so clones, over 85% of them singletons. This CDR3 region has 12 residues. Trimming pared 3 bases from V and 7 bases from J, leaving 9 bases between. Germline values: CDR1 SGHDN, CDR2 FVKESK. V is TRBV14 and J is TRBJ1-2, with D tentatively TRBD1 (6 bases). The receptor's source is a man aged 18 to 35 in good health and CMV-seropositive. The sequencing input was PBMCs. This CDR3 is CASSHNRVGYTF. In DNA form, the CDR3 reads TGTGCCAGCAGCCATAACAGGGTTGGCTACACCTTC.